This T cell receptor beta chain was sequenced during a study of blood T cells in healthy people across ages. Study-wide results and caveats: Diversity estimates from one million T cells were considered underestimates.

This clonotype was found a few times. Its antigen is not identified. The authors ran a second PCR of roughly 6 to 12 cycles using a sample-barcoded 5' primer and a J-beta primer mix. A tag from a template-switch adaptor with 12 random nucleotides marked each cDNA molecule. Via MiXCR, TCRdb re-called the 5' RACE reads, giving one row per CDR3 protein. The repertoire holds fewer than 800,000 distinct CDR3 sequences, with about 25% as singletons. Separately, the same data were catalogued under a study of T cells of mothers and their children. This second study says: Among related mother-child pairs, overlap was slightly higher than in unrelated pairs, though not significantly.

This TCR was sampled from a boy between 10 and 17 years old in good health. Specimen: blood.

The CDR3 nucleotides are TGTGCCAGCAGTGATGAAACGACAGGGGTGACTGAAGCTTTCTTT. Translating gives CASSDETTGVTEAFF. The chain recombines TRBV2 with TRBJ1-1; TRBD1 matches at 8 bases. The CDR3 contains 15 residues. The trim removed 3 bases at V and 5 bases at J, leaving 8 bases unmatched. The germline CDR1 and CDR2 sequences are SNHLY and FYNNEI.